This TCR beta chain is drawn from a study of CD8+ T cells in alopecia areata. After isolation, RNA underwent reverse transcription to generate cDNA as the sequencing template. The table came from immunoSEQ multiplex PCR; TCRdb's copy has only in-frame clones and leaves some out. Recorded here are around 100,000 clones, none singletons. Notes on this clone: Its specificity is not known. Mouse germline and gene names are used. The read gets to within 4 residues of the CDR3 end, and the germline J gene fills in the rest. This sample includes further DNA sequences coding for the same CDR3.

Germline lookup yields CDR1 FNHDT and CDR2 SITEND (reference sequence). The CDR3 is 14 amino acids. General study results and limits: Mice showed clearer TCR sharing than patients did, a gap that was possibly HLA-related. For lesional scalp, especially alopecia totalis/universalis, clonality was higher than in normal scalp.

Input material: lesional skin. The clonotype comes from a C3H/HeJ mouse with alopecia areata. For this strain, the MHC haplotype corresponds to H2-k. J is TRBJ2-1 and V is TRBV19, with TRBD1 matching over 8 bases. The CDR3 bases that were read are TGTGCCAGCAGTATTCCAGGGGGCGAGGCT. It is translated as CASSIPGGEA. The full CDR3 protein is CASSIPGGEAEQFF.